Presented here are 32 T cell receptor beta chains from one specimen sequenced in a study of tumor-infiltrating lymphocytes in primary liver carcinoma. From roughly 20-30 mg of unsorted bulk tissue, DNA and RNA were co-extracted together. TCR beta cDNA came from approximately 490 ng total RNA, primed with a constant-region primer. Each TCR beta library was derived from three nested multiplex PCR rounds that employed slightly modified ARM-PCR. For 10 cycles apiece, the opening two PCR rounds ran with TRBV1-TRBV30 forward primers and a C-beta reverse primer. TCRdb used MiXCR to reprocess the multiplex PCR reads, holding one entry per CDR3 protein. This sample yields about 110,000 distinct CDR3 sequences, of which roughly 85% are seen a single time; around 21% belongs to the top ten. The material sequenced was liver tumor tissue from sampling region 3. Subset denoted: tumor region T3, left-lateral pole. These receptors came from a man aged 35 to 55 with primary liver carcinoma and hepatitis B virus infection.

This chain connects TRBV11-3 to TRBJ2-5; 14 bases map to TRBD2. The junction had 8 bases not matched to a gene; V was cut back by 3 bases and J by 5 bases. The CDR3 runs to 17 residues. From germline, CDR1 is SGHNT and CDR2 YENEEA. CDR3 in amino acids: CASSFGTSGSPMETQYF. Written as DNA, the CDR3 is TGTGCCAGCAGCTTCGGGACTAGCGGGAGTCCTATGGAGACCCAGTACTTC.

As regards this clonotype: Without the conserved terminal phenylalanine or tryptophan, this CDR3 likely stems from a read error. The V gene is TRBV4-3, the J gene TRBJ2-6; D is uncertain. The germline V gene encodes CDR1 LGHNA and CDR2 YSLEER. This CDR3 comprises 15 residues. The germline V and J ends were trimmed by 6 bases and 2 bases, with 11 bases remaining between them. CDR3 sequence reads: CASSDGNPGANVLTL. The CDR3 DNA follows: TGCGCCAGCAGTGACGGAAACCCTGGGGCCAACGTCCTGACTTTA.

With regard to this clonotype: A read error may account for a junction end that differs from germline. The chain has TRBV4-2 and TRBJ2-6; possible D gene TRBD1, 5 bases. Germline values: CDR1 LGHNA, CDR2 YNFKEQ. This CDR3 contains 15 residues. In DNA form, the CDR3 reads TGTGGCAGCCAAGAAGCAAGCTCTGGGGCCAACGCCCTGACTTTC. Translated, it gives CGSQEASSGANALTF.

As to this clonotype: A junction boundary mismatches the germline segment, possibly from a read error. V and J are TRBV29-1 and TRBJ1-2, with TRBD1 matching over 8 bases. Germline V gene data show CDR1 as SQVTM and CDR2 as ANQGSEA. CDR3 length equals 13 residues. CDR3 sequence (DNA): TGTAGCGTTAACCGGGACAGGACCCCCAGTTACACCTTC. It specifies CSVNRDRTPSYTF.

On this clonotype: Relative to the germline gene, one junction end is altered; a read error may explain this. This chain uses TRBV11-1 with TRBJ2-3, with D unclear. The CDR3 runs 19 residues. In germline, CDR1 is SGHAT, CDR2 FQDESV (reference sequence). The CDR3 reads CASSSGVSSVGAHTDTQYF. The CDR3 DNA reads TGTGCCAGCAGCTCTGGGGTAAGCTCTGTTGGAGCCCACACAGATACACAGTATTTT.

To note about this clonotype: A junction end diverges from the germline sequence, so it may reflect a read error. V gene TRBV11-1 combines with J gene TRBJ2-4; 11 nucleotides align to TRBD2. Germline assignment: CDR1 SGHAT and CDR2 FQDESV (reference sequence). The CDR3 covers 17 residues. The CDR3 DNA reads TGTGCCAGGAGCTTTACCGGGACTAGCGGAACCAAAAACGTTCAGTACTTC. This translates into CARSFTGTSGTKNVQYF.

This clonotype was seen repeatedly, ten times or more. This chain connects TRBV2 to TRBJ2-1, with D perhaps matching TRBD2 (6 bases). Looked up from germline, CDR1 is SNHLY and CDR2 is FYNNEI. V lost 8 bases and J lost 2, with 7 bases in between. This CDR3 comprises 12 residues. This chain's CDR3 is CASGGTYNEQFF. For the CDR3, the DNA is TGTGCCAGCGGCGGGACCTACAATGAGCAGTTCTTC.

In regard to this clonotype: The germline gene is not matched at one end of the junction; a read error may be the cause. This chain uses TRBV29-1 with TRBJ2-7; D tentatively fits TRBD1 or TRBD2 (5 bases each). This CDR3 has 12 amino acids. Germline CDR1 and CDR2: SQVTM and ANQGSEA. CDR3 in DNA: TGTAGCGCCCTGACAGTCTCCTACGAGCAGTACTTC. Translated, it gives CSALTVSYEQYF.

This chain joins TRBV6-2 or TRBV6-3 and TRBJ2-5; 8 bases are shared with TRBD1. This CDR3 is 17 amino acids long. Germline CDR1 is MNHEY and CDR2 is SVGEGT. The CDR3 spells CVISRTPRGRFGETQYF. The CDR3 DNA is TGTGTCATCAGTCGAACCCCCAGGGGGCGATTCGGCGAGACCCAGTACTTC.

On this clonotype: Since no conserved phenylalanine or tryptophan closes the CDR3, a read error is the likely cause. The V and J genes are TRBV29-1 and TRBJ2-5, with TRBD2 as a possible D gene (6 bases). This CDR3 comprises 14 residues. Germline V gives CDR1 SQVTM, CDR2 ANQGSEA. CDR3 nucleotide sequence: TGCAGCGTTGCGACTAGTGGTGACCAAGTGACCCAGTACTTA. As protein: CSVATSGDQVTQYL.

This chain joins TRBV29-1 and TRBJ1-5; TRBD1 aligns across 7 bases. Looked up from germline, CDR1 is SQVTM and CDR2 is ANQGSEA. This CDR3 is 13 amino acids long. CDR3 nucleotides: TGCTGCGCCGCAGGGGGAGCAAATCAGCCCCAGCATTTT. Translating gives CCAAGGANQPQHF.

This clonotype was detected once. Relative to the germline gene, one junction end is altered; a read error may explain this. The CDR3, as DNA: TGTGTCAGCAGTAGGACTAGCCAGGGAGATACACAGTATTTT. Protein product: CVSSRTSQGDTQYF. The chain joins TRBV6-6 to TRBJ2-3, with 8 bases that match TRBD2. This CDR3 spans 14 amino acids. The germline V gene has CDR1 MNHNY and CDR2 SVGAGI (reference sequence).

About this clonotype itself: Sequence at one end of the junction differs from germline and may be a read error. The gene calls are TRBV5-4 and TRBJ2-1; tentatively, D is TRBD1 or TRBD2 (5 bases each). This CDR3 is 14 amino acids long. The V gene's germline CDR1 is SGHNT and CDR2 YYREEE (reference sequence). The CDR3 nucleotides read TGTGTCAGCACCACGGGGCTAATGAACATTGAGCTGTTCTTC. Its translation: CVSTTGLMNIELFF. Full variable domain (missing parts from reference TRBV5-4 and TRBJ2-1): ETGVTQSPTHLIKTRGQQVTLRCSSQSGHNTVSWYQQALGQGPQFIFQYYREEENGRGNFPPRFSGLQFPNYSSELNVNALELDDSALYLCVSTTGLMNIELFFGPGTRLTVL.

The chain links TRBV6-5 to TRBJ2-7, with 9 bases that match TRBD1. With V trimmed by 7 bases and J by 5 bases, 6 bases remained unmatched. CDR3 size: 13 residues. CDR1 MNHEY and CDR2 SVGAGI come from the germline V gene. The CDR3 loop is CASKMDRGHEQYF. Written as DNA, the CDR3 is TGTGCCAGCAAAATGGACAGGGGTCACGAGCAGTACTTC.

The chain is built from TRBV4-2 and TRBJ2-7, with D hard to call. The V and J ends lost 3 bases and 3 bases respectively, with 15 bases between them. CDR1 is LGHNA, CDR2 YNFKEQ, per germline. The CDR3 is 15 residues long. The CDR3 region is CASSQGASGNYEQYF. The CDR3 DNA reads TGTGCCAGCAGCCAGGGTGCTAGTGGGAACTACGAGCAGTACTTC.

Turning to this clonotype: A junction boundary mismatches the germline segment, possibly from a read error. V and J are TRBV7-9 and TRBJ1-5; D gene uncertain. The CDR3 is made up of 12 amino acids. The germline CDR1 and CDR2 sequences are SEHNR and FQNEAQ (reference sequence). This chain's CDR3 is CDSSLADAPQHF. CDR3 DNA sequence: TGTGACAGCAGCTTAGCAGATGCGCCCCAGCATTTT. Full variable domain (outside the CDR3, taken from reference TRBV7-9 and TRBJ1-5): DTGVSQNPRHKITKRGQNVTFRCDPISEHNRLYWYRQTLGQGPEFLTYFQNEAQLEKSRLLSDRFSAERPKGSFSTLEIQRTEQGDSAMYLCDSSLADAPQHFGDGTRLSIL.

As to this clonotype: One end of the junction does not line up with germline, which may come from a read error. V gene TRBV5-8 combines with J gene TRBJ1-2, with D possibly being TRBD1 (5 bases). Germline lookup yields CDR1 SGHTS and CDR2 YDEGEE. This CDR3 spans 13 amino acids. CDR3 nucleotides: TGTGCCAGCAGAAGGGACGCTAACTATGGTTACACCTTC. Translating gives CASRRDANYGYTF.

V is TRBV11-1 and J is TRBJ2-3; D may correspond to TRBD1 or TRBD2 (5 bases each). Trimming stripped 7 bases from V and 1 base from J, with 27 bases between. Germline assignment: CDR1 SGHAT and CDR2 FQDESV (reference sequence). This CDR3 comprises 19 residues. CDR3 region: CASIPGGISVGARTDTQYF. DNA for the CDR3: TGTGCCAGCATCCCTGGGGGAATCTCTGTTGGAGCCCGCACAGATACGCAGTATTTT.

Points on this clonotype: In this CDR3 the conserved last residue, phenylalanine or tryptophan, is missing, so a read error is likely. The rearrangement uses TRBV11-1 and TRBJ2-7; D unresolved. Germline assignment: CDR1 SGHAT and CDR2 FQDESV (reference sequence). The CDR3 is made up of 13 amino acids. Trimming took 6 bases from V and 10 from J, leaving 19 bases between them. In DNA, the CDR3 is TGTGCCAGCAGGGGGAAGCGATCCTGCGAACAGTACTCC. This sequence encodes CASRGKRSCEQYS.

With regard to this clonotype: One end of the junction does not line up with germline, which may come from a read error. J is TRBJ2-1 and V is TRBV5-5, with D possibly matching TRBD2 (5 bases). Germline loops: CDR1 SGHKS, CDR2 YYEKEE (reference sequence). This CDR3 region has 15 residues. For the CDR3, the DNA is TGTACCAGCAGCCCATCGAGCGGAATCTACAATGAGCAGTTCTTC. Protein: CTSSPSSGIYNEQFF.

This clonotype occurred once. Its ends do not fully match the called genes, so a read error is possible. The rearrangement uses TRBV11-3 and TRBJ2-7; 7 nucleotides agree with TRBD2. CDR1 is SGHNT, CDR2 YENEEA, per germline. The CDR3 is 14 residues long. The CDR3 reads CASSPGEGDYDQYF. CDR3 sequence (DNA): TGTGCCAGCAGTCCCGGAGAAGGGGACTACGATCAGTACTTC.

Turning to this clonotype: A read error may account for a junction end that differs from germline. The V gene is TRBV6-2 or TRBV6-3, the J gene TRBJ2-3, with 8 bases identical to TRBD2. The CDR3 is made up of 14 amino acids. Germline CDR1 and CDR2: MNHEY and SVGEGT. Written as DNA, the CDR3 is TGTGCCAGTAGCGGGGTGTCGACCACAGATACGCGGTATTTT. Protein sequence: CASSGVSTTDTRYF.

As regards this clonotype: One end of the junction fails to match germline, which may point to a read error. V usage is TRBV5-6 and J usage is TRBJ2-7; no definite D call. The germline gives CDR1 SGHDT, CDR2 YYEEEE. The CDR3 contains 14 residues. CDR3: CASCLEAGSYEHYF. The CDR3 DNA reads TGTGCCAGCTGCTTGGAAGCAGGTTCCTACGAGCACTACTTC.

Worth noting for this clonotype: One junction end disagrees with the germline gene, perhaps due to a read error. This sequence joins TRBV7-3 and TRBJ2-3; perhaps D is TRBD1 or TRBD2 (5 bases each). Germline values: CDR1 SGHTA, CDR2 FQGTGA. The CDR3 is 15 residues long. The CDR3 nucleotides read TGTGCCAGCAGCCTCGGGGCCTTTAGCACAGATAGGCAGTATTTT. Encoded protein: CASSLGAFSTDRQYF.

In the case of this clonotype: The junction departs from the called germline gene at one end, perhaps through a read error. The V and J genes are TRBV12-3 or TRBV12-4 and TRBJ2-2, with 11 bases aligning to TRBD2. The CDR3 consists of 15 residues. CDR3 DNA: TGTGCCAACAGTGGACTAGCGGGTACCACCGGGGAGCCGTTTTTT. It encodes CANSGLAGTTGEPFF.

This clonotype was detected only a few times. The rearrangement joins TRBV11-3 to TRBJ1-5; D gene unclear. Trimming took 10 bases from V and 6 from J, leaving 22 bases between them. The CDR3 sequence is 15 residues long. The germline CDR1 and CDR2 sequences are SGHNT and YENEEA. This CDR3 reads CANGLDLGVAQPQHF. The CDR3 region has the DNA TGTGCCAACGGCTTAGATCTGGGAGTGGCTCAGCCCCAGCATTTT.

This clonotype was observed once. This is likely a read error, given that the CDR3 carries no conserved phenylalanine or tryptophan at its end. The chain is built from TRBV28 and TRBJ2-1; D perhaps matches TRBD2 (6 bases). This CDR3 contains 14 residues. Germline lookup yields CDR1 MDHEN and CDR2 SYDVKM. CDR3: CVSSFGQEGDEQFL. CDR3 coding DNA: TGTGTCAGCAGTTTCGGGCAGGAGGGCGATGAGCAGTTCTTA.

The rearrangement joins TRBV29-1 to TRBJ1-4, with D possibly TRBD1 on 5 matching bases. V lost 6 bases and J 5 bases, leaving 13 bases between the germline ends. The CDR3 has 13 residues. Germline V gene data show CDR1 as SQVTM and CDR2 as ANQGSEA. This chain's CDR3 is CSVSGSGNEKLFF. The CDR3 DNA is TGCAGCGTCTCCGGGTCAGGGAATGAAAAACTGTTTTTT.

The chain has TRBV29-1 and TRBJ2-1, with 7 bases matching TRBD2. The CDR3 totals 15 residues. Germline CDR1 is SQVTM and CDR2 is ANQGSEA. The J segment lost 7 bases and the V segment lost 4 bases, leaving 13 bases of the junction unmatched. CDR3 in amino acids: CSVVLLSIAGNEQFF. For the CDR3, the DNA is TGCAGCGTTGTACTGTTGTCGATAGCGGGTAATGAGCAGTTCTTC.

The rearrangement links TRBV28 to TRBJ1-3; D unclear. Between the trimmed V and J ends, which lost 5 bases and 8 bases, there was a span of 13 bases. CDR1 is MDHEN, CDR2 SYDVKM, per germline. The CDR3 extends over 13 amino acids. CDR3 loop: CASSLSGNDTIYF. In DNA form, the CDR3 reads TGTGCCAGCAGTCTTTCAGGAAATGACACCATATATTTT.

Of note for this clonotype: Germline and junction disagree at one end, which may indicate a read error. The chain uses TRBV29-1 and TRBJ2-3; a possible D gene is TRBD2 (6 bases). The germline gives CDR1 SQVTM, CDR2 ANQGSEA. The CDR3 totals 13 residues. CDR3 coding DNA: TGCATCTTCCGGGCAACTAGCACAGATACGCAATATTTT. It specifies CIFRATSTDTQYF.

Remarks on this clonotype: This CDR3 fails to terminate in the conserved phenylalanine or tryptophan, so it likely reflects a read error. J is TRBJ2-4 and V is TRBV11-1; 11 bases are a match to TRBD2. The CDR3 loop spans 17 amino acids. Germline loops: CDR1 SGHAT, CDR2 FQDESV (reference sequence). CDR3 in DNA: TGTTGCAGCAGCTTTCCCGGGACTAGCGGCACCAAAAACATTCAGTACCTC. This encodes CCSSFPGTSGTKNIQYL.